The clone carrying this T cell receptor (beta chain) was picked up one time. Using immunoSEQ multiplex PCR, the repertoire was profiled, and TCRdb retains in-frame clones only, with some absent. The table shows 90,000 to 100,000 clones, with over 75% occurring only once. These data are taken from a study of blood T cell repertoires in COVID-19. Germline trimming cut 5 bases from V and 4 bases from J; bases unmatched to any gene: 6. CDR3 length: 15 residues. Germline V gene data show CDR1 as KGHSH and CDR2 as LQKENI. The specimen sequenced was peripheral blood. This chain connects TRBV18 to TRBJ2-2, with 8 bases identical to TRBD1. The receptor comes from a woman over 75 with acute or convalescent COVID-19. The CDR3 reads CASSGGQEITGELFF. The CDR3 DNA reads TGTGCCAGCTCAGGGGGACAGGAAATCACCGGGGAGCTGTTTTTT.